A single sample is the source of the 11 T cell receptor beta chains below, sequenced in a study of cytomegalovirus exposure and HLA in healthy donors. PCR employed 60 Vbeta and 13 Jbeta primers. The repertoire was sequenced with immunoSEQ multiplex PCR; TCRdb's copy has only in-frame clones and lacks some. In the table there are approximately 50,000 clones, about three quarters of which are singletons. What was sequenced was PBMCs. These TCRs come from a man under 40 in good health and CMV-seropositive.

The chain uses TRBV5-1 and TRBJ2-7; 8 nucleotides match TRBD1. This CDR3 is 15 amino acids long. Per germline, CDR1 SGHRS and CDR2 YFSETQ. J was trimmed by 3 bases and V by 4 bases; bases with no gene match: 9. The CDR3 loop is CASSLSPGQVYEQYF. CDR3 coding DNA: TGCGCCAGCAGCCTGAGTCCGGGACAGGTCTACGAGCAGTACTTC.

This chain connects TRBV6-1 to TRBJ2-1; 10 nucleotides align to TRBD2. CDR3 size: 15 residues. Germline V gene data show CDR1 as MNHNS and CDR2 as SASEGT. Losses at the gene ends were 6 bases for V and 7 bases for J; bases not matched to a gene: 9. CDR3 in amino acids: CASRSGGAGLNEQFF. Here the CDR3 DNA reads TGTGCCAGCAGGAGCGGGGGGGCCGGTCTGAATGAGCAGTTCTTC.

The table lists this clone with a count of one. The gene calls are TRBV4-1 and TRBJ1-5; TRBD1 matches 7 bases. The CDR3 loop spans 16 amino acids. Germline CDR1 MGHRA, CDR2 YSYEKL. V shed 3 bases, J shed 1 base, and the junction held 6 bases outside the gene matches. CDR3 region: CASSQGQILSNQPQHF. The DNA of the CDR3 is TGCGCCAGCAGCCAGGGACAGATTTTGAGCAATCAGCCCCAGCATTTT.

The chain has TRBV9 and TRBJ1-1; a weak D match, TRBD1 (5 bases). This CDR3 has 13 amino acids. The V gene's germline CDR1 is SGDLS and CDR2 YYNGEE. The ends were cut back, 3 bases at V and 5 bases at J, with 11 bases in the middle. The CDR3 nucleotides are TGTGCCAGCAGCGAAGGGGAAGGGACTGAAGCTTTCTTT. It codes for CASSEGEGTEAFF.

The CDR3 spells CASSIAGAVGYTF. DNA for the CDR3: TGTGCCAGTAGTATCGCAGGGGCCGTGGGCTACACCTTC. The chain uses TRBV19 and TRBJ1-2; D may be TRBD1 (6 bases). The CDR3 sequence is 13 residues long. The ends were cut back, 3 bases at V and 8 bases at J, with 13 bases in the middle. From germline, CDR1 is LNHDA and CDR2 SQIVND (reference sequence).

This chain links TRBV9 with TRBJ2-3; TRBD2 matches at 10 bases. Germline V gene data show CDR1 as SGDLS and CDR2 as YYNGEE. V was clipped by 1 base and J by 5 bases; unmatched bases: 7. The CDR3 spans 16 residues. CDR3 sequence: CASSVRGSGGEDTQYF. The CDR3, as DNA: TGTGCCAGCAGCGTAAGGGGAAGCGGGGGGGAAGATACGCAGTATTTT.

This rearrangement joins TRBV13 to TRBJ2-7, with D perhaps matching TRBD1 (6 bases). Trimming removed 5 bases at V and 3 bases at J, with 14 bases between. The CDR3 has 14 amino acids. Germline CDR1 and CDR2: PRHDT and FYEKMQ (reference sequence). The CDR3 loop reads CASSPRGTHYEQYF. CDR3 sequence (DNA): TGTGCCAGCAGCCCCAGGGGAACCCACTACGAGCAGTACTTC.

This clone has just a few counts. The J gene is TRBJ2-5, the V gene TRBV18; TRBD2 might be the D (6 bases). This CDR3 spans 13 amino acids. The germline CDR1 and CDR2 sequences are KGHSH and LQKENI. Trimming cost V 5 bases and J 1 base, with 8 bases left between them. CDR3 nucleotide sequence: TGTGCCAGCTCAACGGGACTCCAAGAGACCCAGTACTTC. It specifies CASSTGLQETQYF.

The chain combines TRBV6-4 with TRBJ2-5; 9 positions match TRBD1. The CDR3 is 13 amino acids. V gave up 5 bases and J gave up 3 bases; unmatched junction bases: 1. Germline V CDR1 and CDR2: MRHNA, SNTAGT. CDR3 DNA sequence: TGTGCCAGCAGTAGGACAGGGGAAGAGACCCAGTACTTC. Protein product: CASSRTGEETQYF.

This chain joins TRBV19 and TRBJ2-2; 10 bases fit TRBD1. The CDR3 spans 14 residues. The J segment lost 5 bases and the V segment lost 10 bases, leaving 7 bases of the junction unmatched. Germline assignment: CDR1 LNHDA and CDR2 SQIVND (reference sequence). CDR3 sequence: CATRQGASTGELFF. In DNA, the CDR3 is TGTGCCACGAGACAGGGGGCATCGACCGGGGAGCTGTTTTTT.

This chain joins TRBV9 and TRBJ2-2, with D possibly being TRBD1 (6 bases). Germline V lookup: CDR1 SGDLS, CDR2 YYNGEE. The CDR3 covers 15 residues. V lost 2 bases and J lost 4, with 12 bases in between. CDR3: CASSVGQGSTGELFF. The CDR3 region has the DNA TGTGCCAGCAGCGTTGGGCAGGGGAGCACCGGGGAGCTGTTTTTT.